The clone carrying this T cell receptor beta chain has a handful of counts. Its target is not known. The sample originates from a study of naive and memory T cell subsets. An equimolar mix of two oligonucleotides served as the beta constant-region primer for TRBC1 and TRBC2. Ligated cDNA was amplified by four rounds of PCR with nested alpha and beta constant-region primers and SP2. An oligonucleotide with the SP2 primer and a 12-nucleotide UMI was ligated to the cDNA 3' end. One entry per CDR3 protein results from TCRdb running MiXCR on the UMI-ligation and nested PCR reads. Counted here are about 160,000 distinct CDR3 sequences, roughly 23% occurring once; the ten biggest clones make up 0.1% to 0.11%. Whole-study findings and limits: Possibly reflecting memory cells re-expressing CD45RA, a few larger clonotypes occurred in naive repertoires, especially CD8.

Germline V gene sequence: CDR1 DFQATT, CDR2 SNEGSKA (reference sequence). V lost 2 bases, J lost 2 bases, and 2 bases lay in between. The CDR3 has 11 amino acids. Sequencing input: naive CD4+ T cells from blood. The V and J genes are TRBV20-1 and TRBJ2-3; D ambiguous. This receptor was identified in a human donor in good health. CDR3 loop: CSARYTDTQYF. DNA for the CDR3: TGCAGTGCTAGATACACAGATACGCAGTATTTT.